These 18 T cell receptor beta chains share one sample of origin, sequenced in a study of T cell responses to AZD1222 COVID-19 vaccine (dated by TCRdb to the early 2020s). In light of the paper, this sample's time point label describes: sample from adult after SARS-CoV-2 infection, after symptom onset. The library was built by means of the immunoSEQ multiplex PCR assay. This immuneACCESS table, as held by TCRdb, lists in-frame sequences with V and J called but not all clones. Of the missing ones, under half trace to an unresolved V gene in checked studies; the others have no known cause. The sample has 160,000 or so clones on record, 88% of them singletons. Roughly 6.9% of the sample goes to the ten largest clones. Sample: peripheral blood, taken after recovery from COVID-19. Receptors were obtained from an adult who had recovered from COVID-19.

The J gene is TRBJ1-1, the V gene TRBV6-2 or TRBV6-3; no definite D call. The V gene lost 4 bases and the J gene lost 1 base, with 10 bases spanning the gap. The CDR3 length is 14 residues. Germline lookup yields CDR1 MNHEY and CDR2 SVGEGT. The CDR3 nucleotides are TGTGCCAGCAGTTCCTGGACGGAGAACACTGAAGCTTTCTTT. The encoded protein is CASSSWTENTEAFF.

V is TRBV15 and J is TRBJ2-2; 7 bases align to TRBD2. Germline loops: CDR1 LNHNV, CDR2 YYDKDF (reference sequence). The CDR3 has 15 residues. Unmatched junction bases numbered 10, after V lost 5 bases and J lost 7 bases. The CDR3 sequence is CATSSPKAGIGELFF. In DNA, the CDR3 is TGTGCCACCAGCTCCCCAAAAGCGGGAATCGGGGAGCTGTTTTTT.

This sequence joins TRBV6-1 and TRBJ1-2; D not certain. This CDR3 comprises 13 residues. V dropped 3 bases and J dropped 2 bases, with 7 bases sitting between them. CDR1 and CDR2 (germline): MNHNS, SASEGT. This CDR3 is CASSEGKNYGYTF. Written as DNA, the CDR3 is TGTGCCAGCAGTGAGGGCAAAAACTATGGCTACACCTTC.

The chain has TRBV7-6 and TRBJ2-3; D unresolved. CDR3 length: 17 amino acids. Germline V CDR1 and CDR2: SGHVS, FNYEAQ. The germline V and J ends were trimmed by 5 bases and 2 bases, with 20 bases remaining between them. CDR3 DNA: TGTGCCAGCAGCCCAAACCGGGCCACCTACCCCACAGATACGCAGTATTTT. This codes for CASSPNRATYPTDTQYF.

The gene calls are TRBV3-1 (or the pseudogene TRBV3-2) and TRBJ1-4, with D maybe TRBD1 (5 bases). CDR3 length: 14 residues. The germline V gene encodes CDR1 LGHDT and CDR2 YNNKEL (reference sequence). With 4 bases removed from V and 8 bases from J, the gap between germline ends came to 14 bases. The DNA of the CDR3 is TGTGCCAGCAGCCCCACGGTCCCAGGGGAAAAACTGTTTTTT. Encoded protein: CASSPTVPGEKLFF.

Points on this clone: Other DNA sequences from this sample encode an identical CDR3 as well. This chain's CDR3 is CASSVDSGRAYEQYF. The CDR3, as DNA: TGTGCCAGCAGCGTAGATAGCGGGAGGGCTTACGAGCAGTACTTC. The V call is TRBV9, the J call TRBJ2-7, with 11 bases lining up with TRBD2. The germline V gene encodes CDR1 SGDLS and CDR2 YYNGEE. V shed 0 bases, J shed 4 bases, and the junction held 3 bases outside the gene matches. The length of the CDR3 is 15 residues.

The chain links TRBV29-1 to TRBJ1-1, with D perhaps TRBD1 (5 bases). Germline CDR1 and CDR2: SQVTM and ANQGSEA. CDR3 size: 14 residues. Between the trimmed V and J ends, which lost 1 base and 5 bases, there was a span of 14 bases. The CDR3 reads CSVEGGKGSTEAFF. The DNA for the CDR3 is TGCAGCGTTGAAGGGGGGAAGGGGTCGACTGAAGCTTTCTTT.

This chain links TRBV4-1 with TRBJ2-7; 11 nucleotides line up with TRBD1. The germline CDR1 and CDR2 sequences are MGHRA and YSYEKL. Trimming removed 2 bases from V and 7 bases from J; junction bases left unmatched: 10. The CDR3 runs to 16 residues. The CDR3 sequence: CASSQTGTGGVREQYF. The DNA of the CDR3 is TGCGCCAGCAGCCAAACCGGGACAGGGGGGGTGAGGGAGCAGTACTTC.

The V call is TRBV7-6, the J call TRBJ1-5; D not certain. There are 15 residues in the CDR3. Trimming cost V 5 bases and J 5 bases, with 16 bases left between them. Germline lookup yields CDR1 SGHVS and CDR2 FNYEAQ. The CDR3 loop reads CASSPRGDLHQPQHF. CDR3 sequence (DNA): TGTGCCAGCAGCCCCCGGGGAGATCTCCATCAGCCCCAGCATTTT.

The V call is TRBV25-1, the J call TRBJ2-1; 7 nucleotides agree with TRBD1. CDR1 and CDR2 from the germline V gene are MGHDK and SYGVNS. The CDR3 consists of 15 residues. After removal of 4 bases from V and 5 bases from J, the junction contained 8 bases not matched to a gene. This CDR3 reads CASSGGQLSNNEQFF. The CDR3 DNA is TGTGCCAGCAGTGGGGGACAGTTGTCGAACAATGAGCAGTTCTTC. Supplemented by reference TRBV25-1 and TRBJ2-1, the full variable domain reads EADIYQTPRYLVIGTGKKITLECSQTMGHDKMYWYQQDPGMELHLIHYSYGVNSTEKGDLSSESTVSRIRTEHFPLTLESARPSHTSQYLCASSGGQLSNNEQFFGPGTRLTVL.

The J gene is TRBJ1-1, the V gene TRBV9, with D possibly being TRBD1 (6 bases). The CDR3 length is 13 residues. Germline V gene data show CDR1 as SGDLS and CDR2 as YYNGEE. V gave up 6 bases and J gave up 11 bases, with 20 bases separating them. CDR3 in DNA: TGTGCCAGCACCCCTAGGGACAAGAGGGGGGCTTTCTTT. It translates to CASTPRDKRGAFF.

J is TRBJ1-1 and V is TRBV5-4, with D hard to call. CDR3 size: 13 residues. V lost 0 bases, J lost 5 bases, and 8 bases lay in between. The V gene's germline CDR1 is SGHNT and CDR2 YYREEE (reference sequence). CDR3 in DNA: TGTGCCAGCAGCTTGGGGGGAGAGACTGAAGCTTTCTTT. Translated: CASSLGGETEAFF.

The rearrangement joins TRBV12-2 to TRBJ1-5. TRBV12-2 represents a pseudogene. The CDR3 consists of 15 residues. CDR3 DNA: TGTGCAAGTCGCTTAGGCCGGGAGGGATGCCAGCCCCAGCATTTT. Translated, it gives CASRLGREGCQPQHF.

CDR3 protein: CASSLSRQGDSPLHF. The CDR3, as DNA: TGTGCCAGCAGCTTAAGTCGGCAGGGGGATTCACCCCTCCACTTT. The rearrangement joins TRBV7-9 to TRBJ1-6; 7 bases fit TRBD1. V lost 2 bases, J lost 8 bases, and 6 bases stayed unmatched. Germline CDR1 and CDR2: SEHNR and FQNEAQ (reference sequence). CDR3 length: 15 amino acids.

V usage is TRBV7-6 and J usage is TRBJ2-1; 9 bases agree with TRBD2. There are 15 residues in the CDR3. Germline-derived CDR1 and CDR2 are SGHVS and FNYEAQ. V gave up 2 bases and J gave up 9 bases; unmatched junction bases: 8. The CDR3 DNA reads as TGTGCCAGCAGCTTATACGCGGGAGGGCCCTCTGAGCAGTTCTTC. As protein: CASSLYAGGPSEQFF.

This chain connects TRBV18 to TRBJ1-5; 8 nucleotides match TRBD1. CDR3 length: 15 residues. With 1 base clipped from V and 5 bases from J, the junction kept 4 bases outside the gene matches. The germline gives CDR1 KGHSH, CDR2 LQKENI. CDR3 nucleotides: TGTGCCAGCTCACCACTCGGACAGGGATATCAGCCCCAGCATTTT. It specifies CASSPLGQGYQPQHF. Variable domain in full (rest from reference TRBV18 and TRBJ1-5): NAGVMQNPRHLVRRRGQEARLRCSPMKGHSHVYWYRQLPEEGLKFMVYLQKENIIDESGMPKERFSAEFPKEGPSILRIQQVVRGDSAAYFCASSPLGQGYQPQHFGDGTRLSIL.

Notes on this clone: Other DNA variants within this sample encode the same CDR3. The chain recombines TRBV9 with TRBJ2-7, with 11 bases fitting TRBD1. Germline V CDR1 and CDR2: SGDLS, YYNGEE. The CDR3 runs to 14 residues. V lost 2 bases to trimming and J lost 3 bases; unmatched junction nucleotides: 1. DNA for the CDR3: TGTGCCAGCAGCGTGGGACAGGGGGTCTACGAGCAGTACTTC. This codes for CASSVGQGVYEQYF.

The chain combines TRBV3-1 (or the pseudogene TRBV3-2) with TRBJ2-7, with no clear D. The CDR3 is made up of 11 amino acids. Germline V CDR1 and CDR2: LGHDT, YNNKEL (reference sequence). Trimming pared 3 bases from V and 3 bases from J, leaving 3 bases between. Here the CDR3 reads CASSQCYEQYF. For the CDR3, the DNA is TGTGCCAGCAGCCAGTGCTACGAGCAGTACTTC.